The clone carrying this T cell receptor beta chain is medium-sized (0.01 to 0.1%) by share. No antigen is known for it. This beta chain was picked up by a library intended for alpha chains and is off target, so its count carries little meaning. This record comes from a study of spatial heterogeneity in lung cancer. Study summary: A unique TCR and UMI combination showed up more than ten times in raw reads, on average.

Time point in this sample: sample taken at primary tumor resection. A total of more than 65 untreated early-stage non-small cell lung cancer patients served as donors. The sequenced material consisted of unsorted whole RNA from tumor, nontumor lung or frozen PBMC. The length of the CDR3 is 14 residues. Germline V CDR1 and CDR2: SQVTM, ANQGSEA. Trimming took off 1 base at V and 5 bases at J, with 14 bases between the two ends. MiXCR, run by TCRdb on the 5' RACE reads, gives a single entry per CDR3 protein. Among approximately 9,500 distinct CDR3 sequences listed, around 12% were seen once. Study-level results: In tumors, expanded intratumoral alpha and beta TCR counts tracked mutation counts. Coverage was estimated at about 7% of tumor T cells for alpha chains and around 12% for beta chains.

Sequences were derived from lung tumor tissue, sampled at surgery. This receptor was taken from a male donor with early-stage non-small cell lung cancer. The gene calls are TRBV29-1 and TRBJ1-1; D may be TRBD1 (5 bases). CDR3 protein: CSVEGPARGTEAFF. CDR3 coding DNA: TGCAGCGTTGAAGGCCCCGCGAGGGGAACTGAAGCTTTCTTT. Together with reference TRBV29-1 and TRBJ1-1, the CDR3 gives the full variable domain: SAVISQKPSRDICQRGTSLTIQCQVDSQVTMMFWYRQQPGQSLTLIATANQGSEATYESGFVIDKFPISRPNLTFSTLTVSNMSPEDSSIYLCSVEGPARGTEAFFGQGTRLTVV.